Presented here are 18 T cell receptor beta chains from one specimen sequenced in a study of human T cells and chemical hapten exposure (dated by TCRdb to the early 2020s). The library was produced with RACE. Sequencing used a NextSeq 500. Using fastp at Q25 and MiXCR, TCRdb reprocessed the public reads and kept productive beta chains. Each CDR3 protein appears once, grouped with its most common genes and DNA. The sample profile shows some 180,000 distinct CDR3 sequences; approximately 20% of them were found once. The ten top clones hold approximately 6.7% of the sample. Read against the paper, the sample's time point label means: patch test 1, 2 weeks after DPC sensitization. The intended sense of this specimen's treatment or condition label: therapeutic diphenylcyclopropenone sensitization with weekly scalp DPC. The sample in question was whole blood, obtained in connection with sensitization to the hapten diphenylcyclopropenone (DPC). These receptor sequences come from a woman in her fifties or sixties with alopecia areata. Some clones in this sample may be carry-over from other donors' samples.

This chain's CDR3 is CASSFGYDSYNEQFF. CDR3 bases: TGCGCCAGCAGCTTTGGTTATGATTCCTACAATGAGCAGTTCTTC. The rearrangement links TRBV5-1 to TRBJ2-1; D uncertain. The CDR3 has 15 amino acids. Germline V CDR1 and CDR2: SGHRS, YFSETQ. The V gene lost 2 bases and the J gene lost 1 base, with 10 bases spanning the gap. The whole variable domain, remainder taken from reference TRBV5-1 and TRBJ2-1, is KAGVTQTPRYLIKTRGQQVTLSCSPISGHRSVSWYQQTPGQGLQFLFEYFSETQRNKGNFPGRFSGRQFSNSRSEMNVSTLELGDSALYLCASSFGYDSYNEQFFGPGTRLTVL.

This clonotype has a handful of counts. The genes are TRBV10-2 and TRBJ2-3, with D possibly matching TRBD1 (6 bases). The CDR3 has 17 amino acids. Germline CDR1 reads WSHSY; CDR2 reads SAAADI. Trimming left V 2 bases short and J 2 bases short, with 17 bases between. In DNA form, the CDR3 reads TGCGCCAGCAGTGAGCAGGGGAGAGACACTTACACAGATACGCAGTATTTT. Amino acids: CASSEQGRDTYTDTQYF.

The chain combines TRBV29-1 with TRBJ2-1, with 7 bases lining up with TRBD2. The V segment lost 7 bases and the J segment 7 bases; nucleotides outside the gene matches: 7. This CDR3 spans 12 amino acids. Germline V gene lookup returns CDR1 SQVTM and CDR2 ANQGSEA. The CDR3 sequence is CSARPGGNEQFF. CDR3 DNA: TGCAGCGCTCGCCCCGGGGGGAATGAGCAGTTCTTC.

J is TRBJ2-3 and V is TRBV6-6; D remains unclear. The CDR3 totals 15 residues. Looked up from germline, CDR1 is MNHNY and CDR2 is SVGAGI (reference sequence). V gave up 0 bases and J gave up 2 bases, with 9 bases separating them. CDR3 in DNA: TGTGCCAGCAGTTACTCTACCGAGGCCACAGATACGCAGTATTTT. Translating gives CASSYSTEATDTQYF.

The chain uses TRBV6-5 and TRBJ2-7; D might be TRBD2 (6 bases). Per the germline V gene, CDR1 is MNHEY and CDR2 is SVGAGI. V was clipped by 4 bases and J by 3 bases, with 16 bases between them. The CDR3 covers 15 residues. CDR3 nucleotides: TGTGCCAGCAGTTCCGGGGGTAGCGACTTCTACGAGCAGTACTTC. This codes for CASSSGGSDFYEQYF.

The chain carries TRBV9 and TRBJ2-1; TRBD1 matches at 9 bases. This CDR3 comprises 15 residues. V shed 0 bases and J 9 bases; nucleotides not matched to a gene: 7. Germline CDR1 is SGDLS and CDR2 is YYNGEE. CDR3 in DNA: TGTGCCAGCAGCGTAGGGACAGGGGCAGGCCTTGAGCAGTTCTTC. Translation gives CASSVGTGAGLEQFF.

J is TRBJ1-3 and V is TRBV9; D is unresolved. The CDR3 has 14 amino acids. The germline V gene encodes CDR1 SGDLS and CDR2 YYNGEE. Trimming took 0 bases from V and 0 from J, leaving 4 bases between them. The CDR3 DNA reads as TGTGCCAGCAGCGTAGAGAGCTCTGGAAACACCATATATTTT. Its protein product is CASSVESSGNTIYF.

The V and J genes are TRBV5-1 and TRBJ2-1; 14 nucleotides match TRBD2. This CDR3 region has 16 residues. CDR1 and CDR2 (germline): SGHRS, YFSETQ. The J segment lost 9 bases and the V segment lost 4 bases, leaving 9 bases of the junction unmatched. The CDR3 DNA reads TGCGCCAGCAGCACAGGGACTAGCGGGAGAGGGGGTGAGCAGTTCTTC. This encodes CASSTGTSGRGGEQFF.

The rearrangement joins TRBV7-9 to TRBJ1-1; D gene uncertain. Germline assignment: CDR1 SEHNR and CDR2 FQNEAQ (reference sequence). V dropped 1 base and J dropped 7 bases, with 7 bases sitting between them. The CDR3 length is 12 residues. CDR3 in DNA: TGTGCCAGCAGCTTAGGACACGTTGAAGCTTTCTTT. The encoded protein is CASSLGHVEAFF.

This clonotype came up a few times. The V and J genes are TRBV20-1 and TRBJ2-2; 8 bases are a match to TRBD2. Germline V gene data show CDR1 as DFQATT and CDR2 as SNEGSKA (reference sequence). This CDR3 spans 13 amino acids. CDR3 protein: CGVPGRATGELFF. The CDR3 nucleotides read TGCGGAGTCCCCGGGAGGGCCACCGGGGAGCTGTTTTTT.

This clonotype has a handful of counts. This sequence joins TRBV20-1 and TRBJ2-7, with TRBD2 matching 10 bases. Unmatched junction bases numbered 6, after V lost 1 base and J lost 3 bases. Germline V gene sequence: CDR1 DFQATT, CDR2 SNEGSKA (reference sequence). The CDR3 has 15 residues. The CDR3 protein is CSARAPTSGVYEQYF. In nucleotides, the CDR3 is TGCAGTGCTAGAGCCCCTACTAGCGGGGTCTACGAGCAGTACTTC.

V is TRBV20-1 and J is TRBJ2-1; the match to TRBD2 covers 13 bases. The V and J ends lost 3 bases and 6 bases, in that order; junction bases with no gene match: 5. The CDR3 is made up of 15 amino acids. Germline CDR1 is DFQATT and CDR2 is SNEGSKA (reference sequence). The CDR3 nucleotides are TGCAGTGCTAGGACGGGACTAGCGGGACGCAATGAGCAGTTCTTC. Its protein is CSARTGLAGRNEQFF.

This clonotype was counted between two and nine times. The genes are TRBV20-1 and TRBJ2-5; 9 bases map to TRBD2. The V gene end was trimmed by 4 bases and the J gene end by 5 bases; junction bases not matched to a gene: 5. This CDR3 contains 13 residues. Germline CDR1 reads DFQATT; CDR2 reads SNEGSKA (reference sequence). This CDR3 reads CSANSGSRETQYF. In DNA, the CDR3 is TGCAGTGCTAATAGCGGGAGCAGGGAGACCCAGTACTTC.

The chain recombines TRBV29-1 with TRBJ2-5; 8 bases are a match to TRBD1. The V and J ends lost 2 bases and 2 bases, in that order; junction bases with no gene match: 1. The germline CDR1 and CDR2 sequences are SQVTM and ANQGSEA. This CDR3 contains 13 residues. CDR3 in amino acids: CSVEQGAQETQYF. The CDR3, as DNA: TGCAGCGTTGAACAGGGGGCGCAAGAGACCCAGTACTTC.

This clonotype was found many times. The V and J genes are TRBV25-1 and TRBJ2-7; 12 bases are a match to TRBD1. Germline V gene sequence: CDR1 MGHDK, CDR2 SYGVNS. The CDR3 contains 15 residues. V shed 4 bases, J shed 6 bases, and the junction held 7 bases outside the gene matches. The CDR3, as DNA: TGTGCCAGCAGTGTGAGGGACAGGGGGCGGCTCGAGCAGTACTTC. Amino acids: CASSVRDRGRLEQYF.

At least ten counts were recorded for this clonotype. CDR3 in amino acids: CASSLGSDANTGELFF. The CDR3 coding sequence is TGTGCCAGCAGCTTAGGCTCGGATGCGAACACCGGGGAGCTGTTTTTT. This chain joins TRBV11-2 and TRBJ2-2; D unresolved. Per the germline V gene, CDR1 is SGHAT and CDR2 is FQNNGV. V was pared by 1 base and J by 0 bases, with 9 bases between. The CDR3 is 16 amino acids.

This chain links TRBV20-1 with TRBJ2-5, with 7 bases that match TRBD1. The CDR3 is made up of 14 amino acids. Trimming took 7 bases from V and 4 from J; bases not matched to a gene: 12. Germline CDR1 DFQATT, CDR2 SNEGSKA (reference sequence). DNA for the CDR3: TGCAGTGTTATACAACAGGGGATTCCAGAGACCCAGTACTTC. Protein product: CSVIQQGIPETQYF.

In this sample, this clonotype turned up a few times. The chain carries TRBV20-1 and TRBJ1-2; unclear D gene. Trimming cost V 4 bases and J 0 bases, with 12 bases left between them. Germline lookup yields CDR1 DFQATT and CDR2 SNEGSKA (reference sequence). The CDR3 is made up of 14 amino acids. CDR3 DNA: TGCAGTGCTAACGCCCCACATTCTAACTATGGCTACACCTTC. Translating gives CSANAPHSNYGYTF.